Reported below is one T cell receptor (beta chain). TCRbeta libraries were built with three rounds of nested PCR, modified from ARM-PCR. MiXCR, applied by TCRdb to the multiplex PCR reads, yields one record per CDR3 protein. The sample includes more than 85,000 distinct CDR3 sequences, around 65% of them seen just once. This record comes from a study of tumor and adjacent non-tumor tissue in lung cancer. Study-level background: Stage I to III disease affected roughly ten men and 5 women aged about 30 to 76.

Looked up from germline, CDR1 is LGHNA and CDR2 is YNFKEQ. V lost 7 bases and J 3 bases, leaving 16 bases between the germline ends. This CDR3 contains 15 residues. This sample's RNA came from whole unsorted tissue. The sample was lung tumor tissue. V and J are TRBV4-2 and TRBJ1-3; D possibly corresponds to TRBD1 (5 bases). This TCR derives from a man in his sixties or seventies with non-small cell lung cancer. This CDR3 reads CASNRRRGIGNTIYF. CDR3 nucleotides: TGTGCCAGCAACCGACGACGGGGCATTGGAAACACCATATATTTT.